This entry features one T cell receptor beta chain sequence. These data are taken from a study of T cell changes during pregnancy in multiple sclerosis. Libraries were prepared by immunoSEQ multiplex PCR; TCRdb keeps only in-frame clonotypes and omits some of them. Among about 53,000 clones listed, about nine tenths were seen once. The sample in question was CD4+ T cells from peripheral blood mononuclear cells, obtained in the third trimester of pregnancy. The sequence was obtained from a female donor with multiple sclerosis, enrolled in a pregnancy study.

The CDR3 is CASGVSGGPTDTQYF. As DNA, the CDR3 is TGTGCCAGCGGGGTTAGCGGGGGCCCCACAGATACGCAGTATTTT. V and J are TRBV5-4 and TRBJ2-3; 9 bases match TRBD2. Germline values: CDR1 SGHNT, CDR2 YYREEE (reference sequence). This CDR3 has 15 amino acids. Trimming cost V 7 bases and J 2 bases; bases outside gene matches: 8.